Each of the 25 T cell receptor beta chains below was sequenced from the same sample in a study of blood T cell repertoires in COVID-19. The table came from immunoSEQ multiplex PCR; TCRdb's copy has only in-frame clones and leaves some out. The top ten clones hold 0.55% of a sample with 150,000 or so clones, about 90% of them seen once. The sample taken for sequencing was peripheral blood. The receptors shown here come from a man aged 50-59 years with acute or convalescent COVID-19.

The CDR3 sequence is CATSDDGLSEAFF. The CDR3 nucleotides are TGTGCCACCAGCGACGATGGGCTCTCTGAAGCTTTCTTT. The chain has TRBV24-1 and TRBJ1-1; no firm D call. Trimming cost V 7 bases and J 6 bases, with 14 bases left between them. Germline CDR1 and CDR2: KGHDR and SFDVKD. The CDR3 covers 13 residues.

The chain carries TRBV23-1 and TRBJ2-3; 7 nucleotides align to TRBD1. TRBV23-1 is classed as an ORF, of uncertain function. The V and J ends lost 2 bases and 1 base, in that order; junction bases with no gene match: 3. This CDR3 comprises 15 residues. In nucleotides, the CDR3 is TGCGCCAGCAGTCAACAACAGGGGCGCACAGATACGCAGTATTTT. The encoded protein is CASSQQQGRTDTQYF.

This clone was seen a few times. The rearrangement joins TRBV11-2 to TRBJ1-5; no clear D gene. Trimming stripped 5 bases from V and 5 bases from J, with 10 bases between. The length of the CDR3 is 13 residues. Germline V gene data show CDR1 as SGHAT and CDR2 as FQNNGV. CDR3 residues: CASSRGPDQPQHF. The CDR3 DNA reads TGTGCCAGCAGCCGCGGGCCAGATCAGCCCCAGCATTTT.

This chain links TRBV6-2 or TRBV6-3 with TRBJ1-1; 9 positions match TRBD1. The trim removed 2 bases at V and 6 bases at J, leaving 1 base unmatched. The CDR3 extends over 13 amino acids. In germline, CDR1 is MNHEY, CDR2 SVGEGT. The CDR3 coding sequence is TGTGCCAGCAGTTACAGGACAGGGGCTGAAGCTTTCTTT. Translated, it gives CASSYRTGAEAFF.

This chain joins TRBV18 and TRBJ2-3, with D maybe TRBD1 (5 bases). The CDR3 contains 14 residues. Deletions cut 0 bases from V and 2 bases from J, with 6 bases between. Germline lookup yields CDR1 KGHSH and CDR2 LQKENI. The CDR3 DNA reads TGTGCCAGCTCACCACCGACAGCCACAGATACGCAGTATTTT. This gives the protein CASSPPTATDTQYF. Full variable domain (rest looked up from reference TRBV18 and TRBJ2-3): NAGVMQNPRHLVRRRGQEARLRCSPMKGHSHVYWYRQLPEEGLKFMVYLQKENIIDESGMPKERFSAEFPKEGPSILRIQQVVRGDSAAYFCASSPPTATDTQYFGPGTRLTVL.

The CDR3 is CASRLLAGGPYEQYV. CDR3 nucleotide sequence: TGTGCCAGCAGACTACTAGCGGGGGGTCCCTACGAGCAGTACGTC. The chain carries TRBV2 and TRBJ2-7; 12 bases agree with TRBD2. V lost 6 bases, J lost 2 bases, and 5 bases stayed unmatched. Germline V gene sequence: CDR1 SNHLY, CDR2 FYNNEI. CDR3 length: 15 amino acids.

V gene TRBV2 combines with J gene TRBJ2-1, with TRBD2 matching 10 bases. Germline V lookup: CDR1 SNHLY, CDR2 FYNNEI. There are 15 residues in the CDR3. V lost 8 bases, J lost 7 bases, and 11 bases stayed unmatched. Here the CDR3 DNA reads TGTGCCAGCTTCGCTAGCGGGAGAGCCCGAAATGAGCAGTTCTTC. This sequence encodes CASFASGRARNEQFF.

V gene TRBV5-5 combines with J gene TRBJ2-1, with TRBD1 as a possible D gene (5 bases). CDR3 size: 16 residues. Trimming stripped 4 bases from V and 4 bases from J, with 18 bases between. Per the germline V gene, CDR1 is SGHKS and CDR2 is YYEKEE (reference sequence). The CDR3 DNA is TGTGCCAGCAGCCCCATGTCAGGGCGCGAATACAATGAGCAGTTCTTC. This gives the protein CASSPMSGREYNEQFF.

The chain has TRBV9 and TRBJ1-4; D not certain. V was clipped by 0 bases and J by 0 bases, with 9 bases between them. The CDR3 spans 16 residues. CDR1 and CDR2 from the germline V gene are SGDLS and YYNGEE. The chain's CDR3 is CASSVGERSTNEKLFF. The DNA of the CDR3 is TGTGCCAGCAGCGTAGGAGAACGGTCAACTAATGAAAAACTGTTTTTT. The variable domain in full, with the rest retrieved from reference TRBV9 and TRBJ1-4, is DSGVTQTPKHLITATGQRVTLRCSPRSGDLSVYWYQQSLDQGLQFLIQYYNGEERAKGNILERFSAQQFPDLHSELNLSSLELGDSALYFCASSVGERSTNEKLFFGSGTQLSVL.

The V gene is TRBV5-1, the J gene TRBJ2-2; 7 bases are a match to TRBD2. The CDR3 has 14 amino acids. The V gene end was trimmed by 6 bases and the J gene end by 7 bases; junction bases not matched to a gene: 9. The V gene's germline CDR1 is SGHRS and CDR2 YFSETQ. CDR3 sequence reads: CASNRGGKDGELFF. The CDR3 nucleotides are TGCGCCAGCAATCGGGGAGGGAAAGACGGGGAGCTGTTTTTT. The whole variable domain, filled in from reference TRBV5-1 and TRBJ2-2, reads KAGVTQTPRYLIKTRGQQVTLSCSPISGHRSVSWYQQTPGQGLQFLFEYFSETQRNKGNFPGRFSGRQFSNSRSEMNVSTLELGDSALYLCASNRGGKDGELFFGEGSRLTVL.

CDR3 residues: CASSHIATGVFDYGYTF. The CDR3 nucleotides read TGTGCCAGCAGCCATATCGCAACAGGGGTTTTTGACTATGGCTACACCTTC. V and J are TRBV3-1 (or the pseudogene TRBV3-2) and TRBJ1-2; 7 positions agree with TRBD1. V shed 3 bases, J shed 3 bases, and the junction held 13 bases outside the gene matches. This CDR3 has 17 amino acids. In germline, CDR1 is LGHDT, CDR2 YNNKEL (reference sequence).

This clone appeared a single time. This chain joins TRBV15 and TRBJ1-1, with 8 bases identical to TRBD1. The CDR3 contains 15 residues. Germline CDR1 LNHNV, CDR2 YYDKDF (reference sequence). J gave up 4 bases and V 0 bases, and 4 bases lay outside the gene matches. CDR3 sequence (DNA): TGTGCCACCAGCAGAGACTTCACAGGGGGCACTGAAGCTTTCTTT. Translation gives CATSRDFTGGTEAFF.

CDR3 sequence reads: CASSLWLAPPGGHNEQFF. The DNA for the CDR3 is TGTGCCAGCAGTTTATGGCTAGCGCCTCCAGGAGGGCACAATGAGCAGTTCTTC. V gene TRBV27 combines with J gene TRBJ2-1, with D possibly TRBD2 on 6 matching bases. The CDR3 is 18 amino acids. V shed 1 base and J shed 5 bases, with 21 bases lying between them. Per germline, CDR1 MNHEY and CDR2 SMNVEV (reference sequence).

This chain joins TRBV25-1 and TRBJ1-2; D is unresolved. The ends were cut back, 7 bases at V and 4 bases at J, with 7 bases in the middle. Germline V gene sequence: CDR1 MGHDK, CDR2 SYGVNS. CDR3 size: 11 residues. The CDR3 bases are TGTGCCAGCACGGGAGCCTATGGCTACACCTTC. The encoded protein is CASTGAYGYTF.

This clone occurred once. The J gene is TRBJ2-1, the V gene TRBV27, with a tentative D call TRBD2 (5 bases). CDR1 and CDR2 from the germline V gene are MNHEY and SMNVEV (reference sequence). Trimming took off 4 bases at V and 4 bases at J, with 8 bases between the two ends. The CDR3 sequence is 13 residues long. The DNA of the CDR3 is TGTGCCAGCAGTTCGAAGCGGTACAATGAGCAGTTCTTC. It codes for CASSSKRYNEQFF.

The rearrangement uses TRBV4-2 and TRBJ2-7, with 9 bases lining up with TRBD1. V shed 1 base, J shed 3 bases, and the junction held 1 base outside the gene matches. This CDR3 is built from 14 residues. Germline assignment: CDR1 LGHNA and CDR2 YNFKEQ. CDR3 sequence (DNA): TGTGCCAGCAGCCAAGGGACAGGGGACTACGAGCAGTACTTC. Translating it yields CASSQGTGDYEQYF.

The chain employs TRBV29-1 and TRBJ1-1, with 8 bases identical to TRBD1. The trim removed 4 bases at V and 6 bases at J, leaving 13 bases unmatched. From germline, CDR1 is SQVTM and CDR2 ANQGSEA. This CDR3 is 15 amino acids long. CDR3 nucleotide sequence: TGCAGCGTTGGCGTGCAGGGGGCAACCGTCGCTGAAGCTTTCTTT. Protein sequence: CSVGVQGATVAEAFF.

V gene TRBV18 combines with J gene TRBJ1-2, with 9 bases fitting TRBD1. The CDR3 runs 13 residues. Germline loops: CDR1 KGHSH, CDR2 LQKENI. V lost 5 bases, J lost 4 bases, and 2 bases stayed unmatched. CDR3 amino acids: CASSKDRGYGYTF. In nucleotides, the CDR3 is TGTGCCAGCTCAAAGGACAGGGGCTATGGCTACACCTTC.

This sequence joins TRBV5-5 and TRBJ1-3; possibly TRBD1 for D (6 bases). V was trimmed by 1 base and J by 8 bases, leaving 19 bases between them. The CDR3 is 16 residues long. Germline lookup yields CDR1 SGHKS and CDR2 YYEKEE (reference sequence). CDR3 residues: CASSLMSGHRGYTIYF. The CDR3 DNA is TGTGCCAGCAGCTTGATGTCGGGACATCGCGGGTACACCATATATTTT.

The V call is TRBV9, the J call TRBJ2-2, with D possibly TRBD1 on 5 matching bases. The CDR3 has 15 residues. The V end lost 6 bases, the J end lost 2 bases, and 14 bases lay between the germline ends. Germline assignment: CDR1 SGDLS and CDR2 YYNGEE. The CDR3 reads CASTSEQGNTGELFF. The CDR3 bases are TGTGCCAGCACGTCGGAGCAGGGAAACACCGGGGAGCTGTTTTTT.

The chain has TRBV15 and TRBJ1-4; the D is unclear. Germline CDR1 reads LNHNV; CDR2 reads YYDKDF (reference sequence). With 5 bases removed from V and 5 bases from J, the gap between germline ends came to 12 bases. This CDR3 is built from 14 residues. CDR3 DNA: TGTGCCACCAGCTCAGAAATTGTGAATGAAAAACTGTTTTTT. Protein product: CATSSEIVNEKLFF.

CDR3 DNA sequence: TGTGCCAGCAGGGCCGGGACAGGGGGGTATTGGCACGAGCAGTACGTC. It specifies CASRAGTGGYWHEQYV. The chain is built from TRBV5-5 and TRBJ2-7; 11 bases line up with TRBD1. This CDR3 spans 16 amino acids. V lost 5 bases and J lost 5; bases outside the gene matches: 12. Germline CDR1 and CDR2: SGHKS and YYEKEE (reference sequence).

The chain has TRBV6-6 and TRBJ2-1; D possibly corresponds to TRBD2 (6 bases). Trimming pared 4 bases from V and 5 bases from J, leaving 15 bases between. Per germline, CDR1 MNHNY and CDR2 SVGAGI (reference sequence). The CDR3 is 15 amino acids. CDR3 nucleotides: TGTGCCAGCAGTTGGAATGCCCGGGGGAACAATGAGCAGTTCTTC. As protein: CASSWNARGNNEQFF.

This chain joins TRBV5-1 and TRBJ1-1, with 7 bases fitting TRBD1. V gave up 0 bases and J gave up 3 bases; unmatched junction bases: 2. The CDR3 is 14 amino acids. The V gene's germline CDR1 is SGHRS and CDR2 YFSETQ. As DNA, the CDR3 is TGCGCCAGCAGCTTGGAGGGGGCCTACACTGAAGCTTTCTTT. Translated, it gives CASSLEGAYTEAFF.

The V call is TRBV5-4, the J call TRBJ1-4; the match to TRBD1 covers 8 bases. CDR1 SGHNT and CDR2 YYREEE come from the germline V gene (reference sequence). V dropped 0 bases and J dropped 6; count of bases not matched to a gene: 4. This CDR3 is 15 amino acids long. CDR3 nucleotides: TGTGCCAGCAGCTTGGAAACAGGGGGAGATGAAAAACTGTTTTTT. Translation: CASSLETGGDEKLFF.